This T cell receptor beta chain appears in the sequencing data of a study of cytomegalovirus exposure and HLA in healthy donors. Findings and caveats of the study: Of the V segments, some could not be distinguished, including TRBV6-2 and TRBV6-3, and were excluded. Confirmation in vitro established that three CMV-associated chains were specific for CMV antigens.

This CDR3 is 13 amino acids long. Germline CDR1 reads ENHRY; CDR2 reads SYGVKD. The ends were cut back, 8 bases at V and 7 bases at J, with 12 bases in the middle. A remark on this clone: Antigen specificity is unknown.

With 60 Vbeta and 13 Jbeta primers, the PCR was carried out. TCRdb keeps only in-frame clones here, not all; method: immunoSEQ multiplex PCR. The table includes approximately 100,000 clones, roughly 70% detected once. Nominally healthy donors provided the samples, though records likely missed some immune exposures. The chain uses TRBV10-3 and TRBJ1-6, with D possibly TRBD1 on 6 matching bases. The TCR originated in a woman in her 50s in good health and CMV-seronegative. Sequences were obtained from PBMCs. The CDR3 sequence is CAIDGQRNSPLHF. The CDR3 DNA reads as TGTGCCATCGACGGACAGAGAAATTCACCCCTCCACTTT.